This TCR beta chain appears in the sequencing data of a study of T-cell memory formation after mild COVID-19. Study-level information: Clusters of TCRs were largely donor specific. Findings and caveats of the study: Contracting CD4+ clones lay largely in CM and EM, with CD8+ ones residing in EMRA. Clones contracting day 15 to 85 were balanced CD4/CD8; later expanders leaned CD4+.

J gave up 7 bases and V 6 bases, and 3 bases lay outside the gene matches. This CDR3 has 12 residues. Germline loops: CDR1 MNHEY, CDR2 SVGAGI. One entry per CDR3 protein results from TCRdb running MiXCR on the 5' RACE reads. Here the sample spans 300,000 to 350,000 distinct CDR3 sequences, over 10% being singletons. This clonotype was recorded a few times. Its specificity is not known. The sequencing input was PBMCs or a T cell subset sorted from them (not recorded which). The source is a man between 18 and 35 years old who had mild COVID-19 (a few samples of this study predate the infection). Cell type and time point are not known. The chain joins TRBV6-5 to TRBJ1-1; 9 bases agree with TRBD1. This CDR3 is CASSPGQGEAFF. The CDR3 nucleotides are TGTGCCAGCAGCCCGGGACAGGGTGAAGCTTTCTTT.